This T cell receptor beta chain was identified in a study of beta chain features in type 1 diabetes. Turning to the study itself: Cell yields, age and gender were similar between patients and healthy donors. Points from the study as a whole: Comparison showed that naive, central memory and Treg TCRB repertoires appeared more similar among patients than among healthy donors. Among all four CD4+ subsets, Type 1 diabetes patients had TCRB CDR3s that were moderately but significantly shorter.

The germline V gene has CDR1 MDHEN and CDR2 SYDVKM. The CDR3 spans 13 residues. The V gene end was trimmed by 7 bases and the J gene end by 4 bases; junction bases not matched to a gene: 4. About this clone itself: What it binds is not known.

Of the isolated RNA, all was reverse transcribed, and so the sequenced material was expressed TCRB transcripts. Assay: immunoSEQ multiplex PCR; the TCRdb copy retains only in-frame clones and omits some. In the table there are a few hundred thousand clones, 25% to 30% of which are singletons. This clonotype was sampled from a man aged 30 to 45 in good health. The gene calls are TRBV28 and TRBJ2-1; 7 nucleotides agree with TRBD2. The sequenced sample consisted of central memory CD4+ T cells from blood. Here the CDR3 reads CASTQRGYNEQFF. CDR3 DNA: TGTGCCAGCACCCAGCGGGGATACAATGAGCAGTTCTTC. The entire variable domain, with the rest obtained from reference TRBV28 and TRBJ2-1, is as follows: DVKVTQSSRYLVKRTGEKVFLECVQDMDHENMFWYRQDPGLGLRLIYFSYDVKMKEKGDIPEGYSVSREKKERFSLILESASTNQTSMYLCASTQRGYNEQFFGPGTRLTVL.